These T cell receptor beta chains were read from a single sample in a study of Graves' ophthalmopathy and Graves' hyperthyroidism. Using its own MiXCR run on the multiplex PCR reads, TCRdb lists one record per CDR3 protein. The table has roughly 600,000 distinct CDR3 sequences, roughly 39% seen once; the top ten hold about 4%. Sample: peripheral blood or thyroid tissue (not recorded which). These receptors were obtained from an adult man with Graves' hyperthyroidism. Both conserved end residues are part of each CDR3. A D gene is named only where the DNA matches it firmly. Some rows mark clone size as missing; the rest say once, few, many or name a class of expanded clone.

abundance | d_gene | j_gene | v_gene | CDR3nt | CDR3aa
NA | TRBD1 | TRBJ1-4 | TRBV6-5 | TGTGCCAGCAGTTACGGTGGGACAGGGGATGAAAAACTGTTTTTT | CASSYGGTGDEKLFF
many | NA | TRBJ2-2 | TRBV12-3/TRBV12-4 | TGTGCCAGCACGGCGGGTTCGAACACCGGGGAGCTGTTTTTT | CASTAGSNTGELFF
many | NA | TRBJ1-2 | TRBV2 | TGTGCCAGCAAGGGGGGTGCTGGCTACACCTTC | CASKGGAGYTF
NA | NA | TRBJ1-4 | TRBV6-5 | TGTGCCAGCAGTCCCCCCGGAGCTGGCCTGGAAAAACTGTTTTTT | CASSPPGAGLEKLFF
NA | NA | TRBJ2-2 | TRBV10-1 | TGCGCCAGCAGTGATAGACAGCTGGACGGGGGCACCGGGGAGCTGTTTTTT | CASSDRQLDGGTGELFF
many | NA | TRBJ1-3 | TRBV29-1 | TGCAGCGTTGAACAGGGGCCTGGAAACACCATATATTTT | CSVEQGPGNTIYF
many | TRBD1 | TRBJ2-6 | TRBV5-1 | TGCGCCAGCAAACGCGGACAGGGGGCACGTGGGGCCAACGTCCTGACTTTC | CASKRGQGARGANVLTF
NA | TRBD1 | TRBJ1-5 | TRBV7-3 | TGTGCCAGCAGCTTCCGGGACAGGGGACCCCCGAAAGCCTACGAGCATTTT | CASSFRDRGPPKAYEHF
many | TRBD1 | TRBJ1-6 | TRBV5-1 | TGCGCCAGCAGCCGAGGACAGGCGATCTCACCCCTCCACTTT | CASSRGQAISPLHF
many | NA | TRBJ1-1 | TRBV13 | TGTGCCAGCAGCTTTGACCATGGGGCTTTCTTT | CASSFDHGAFF
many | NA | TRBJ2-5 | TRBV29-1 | TGCAGCGTTGAACCGACAGCGAACGGGGAGACCCAGTACTTC | CSVEPTANGETQYF
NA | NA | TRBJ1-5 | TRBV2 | TGTGCCAGCAGTGATGGGGGCAGAGAGACCCAGCATTTT | CASSDGGRETQHF
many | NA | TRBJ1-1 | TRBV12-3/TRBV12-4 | TGTGCCAGCAAAACCGGGGGAAAAGCTTTCTTT | CASKTGGKAFF
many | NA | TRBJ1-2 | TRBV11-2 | TGTGCCAGCAGCTTAGATAGCGCGCGAGGCTACACCTTC | CASSLDSARGYTF
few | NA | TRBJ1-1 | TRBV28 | TGTGCCAGCAGTTTATGGTTGGGGGGGTATGGCACTGAAGCTTTCTTT | CASSLWLGGYGTEAFF
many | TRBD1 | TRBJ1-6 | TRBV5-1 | TGCGCCAGCAGCTTGGCCCGACAGGGAAGTTCACCCCTCCACTTT | CASSLARQGSSPLHF
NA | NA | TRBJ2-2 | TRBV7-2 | TGTGCCAGCAGCTTAGGGGGACACCTCACCGGGGAGCTGTTTTTT | CASSLGGHLTGELFF
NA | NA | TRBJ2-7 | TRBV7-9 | TGTGCCAGCAGTTTACCAGGGACCGTCTCCTACGAGCAGTACTTC | CASSLPGTVSYEQYF
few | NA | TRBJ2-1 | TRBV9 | TGTGCCAGCAGCGTAGTGGGAGCGTATGAGCAGTTCTTC | CASSVVGAYEQFF
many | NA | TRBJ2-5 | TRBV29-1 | TGCAGCGTTGATGAGTCGACCCAGTACTTC | CSVDESTQYF
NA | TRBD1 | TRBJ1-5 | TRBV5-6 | TGTGCCAGCAGCTCGCCCGGGACAGGCACCTCGAGCAATCAGCCCCAGCATTTT | CASSSPGTGTSSNQPQHF
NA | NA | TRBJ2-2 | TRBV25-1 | TGTGCCAGCAATCCGGGGGTCACCGGGGAGCTGTTTTTT | CASNPGVTGELFF
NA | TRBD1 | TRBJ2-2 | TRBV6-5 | TGTGCCACTCAGGGGGCGGTCACCGGGGAGCTGTTTTTT | CATQGAVTGELFF
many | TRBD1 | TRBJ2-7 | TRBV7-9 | TGTGCCAGCAGCTCCCCCGGGACAGGGATTCACGAGCAGTACTTC | CASSSPGTGIHEQYF
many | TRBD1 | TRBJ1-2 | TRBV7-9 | TGTGCCAGCAGCGGGCCGGGACAGGAGGGCGGCTACACCTTC | CASSGPGQEGGYTF
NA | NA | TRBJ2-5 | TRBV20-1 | TGCAGTGCTAGCGGGACGGGGAGCCAAGAGACCCAGTACTTC | CSASGTGSQETQYF
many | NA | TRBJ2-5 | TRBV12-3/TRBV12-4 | TGTGCCAGCAGCTTAGGAGCGGAAGAGACCCAGTACTTC | CASSLGAEETQYF
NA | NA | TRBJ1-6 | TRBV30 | TGTGCCTGGAGTGTAGGTAGGATCAACGGGGCACCCCTCCACTTT | CAWSVGRINGAPLHF
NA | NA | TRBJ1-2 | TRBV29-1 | TGCAGCTCTGACGGGCAGCTTGGCTACACCTTC | CSSDGQLGYTF
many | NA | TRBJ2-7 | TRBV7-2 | TGTGCCAGCAGCTTAATAAACGAGCAGTACTTC | CASSLINEQYF
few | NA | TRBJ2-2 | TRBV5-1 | TGCGCCAGCAGCTTGGACCCTACAGGGATGAACACCGGGGAGCTGTTTTTT | CASSLDPTGMNTGELFF
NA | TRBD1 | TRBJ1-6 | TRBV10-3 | TGTGCCAGCAAACCACAGGGGGCGGGGAATTCACCCCTCCACTTT | CASKPQGAGNSPLHF
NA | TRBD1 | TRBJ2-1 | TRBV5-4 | TGTGCCAGCAGTCGGGACAGTCACAATGAGCAGTTCTTC | CASSRDSHNEQFF
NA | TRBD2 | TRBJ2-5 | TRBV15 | TGTGCCACCAGCAGCCAACGGGGGGAGAAGACCCAGTACTTC | CATSSQRGEKTQYF
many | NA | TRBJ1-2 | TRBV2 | TGTGCCAGCAGTGAAGGTCAGGGGAGTAGTGGCTACACCTTC | CASSEGQGSSGYTF
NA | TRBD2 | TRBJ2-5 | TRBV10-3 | TGTGCCATCCGTGACACGGGGGGCCAAGAGACCCAGTACTTC | CAIRDTGGQETQYF
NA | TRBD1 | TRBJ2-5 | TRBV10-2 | TGCGCCAGCAGTGAGAGAACAGGGGGAGAGACCCAGTACTTC | CASSERTGGETQYF
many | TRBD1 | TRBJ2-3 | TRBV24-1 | TGTGCCACCAGTGATCGGACAGGGTGGGCAGATACGCAGTATTTT | CATSDRTGWADTQYF
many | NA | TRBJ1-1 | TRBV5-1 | TGTGCCAGCAGCTTAGGCCTCCCGAACACTGAAGCTTTCTTT | CASSLGLPNTEAFF
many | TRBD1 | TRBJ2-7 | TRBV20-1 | TGCAGTGCTAGCATGGGGACAGGGGGCCACGAGCAGTACTTC | CSASMGTGGHEQYF
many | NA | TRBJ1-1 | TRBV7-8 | TGTGCCAGCAGCTGGGCTCAGAACACTGAAGCTTTCTTT | CASSWAQNTEAFF
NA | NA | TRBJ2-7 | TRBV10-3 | TGTGCCATCAGTGAGCGGTCGAGCTACGAGCAGTACTTC | CAISERSSYEQYF
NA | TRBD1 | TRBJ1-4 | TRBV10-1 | TGCGCCAGCAGTGCCGGGACAGGGGTGGGAAAACTGTTTTTT | CASSAGTGVGKLFF
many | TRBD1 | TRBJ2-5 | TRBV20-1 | TGCAGTGCCGTCCGGACAGGACAAGAGACCCAGTACTTC | CSAVRTGQETQYF
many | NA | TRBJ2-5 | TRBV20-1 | TGCAGTGCTAGAGCCATCAGGGGCCAAATGGTTACCCAGTACTTC | CSARAIRGQMVTQYF
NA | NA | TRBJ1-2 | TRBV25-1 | TGTGCCAGTCAACAGGGAGTTGGAGGCTACACCTTC | CASQQGVGGYTF
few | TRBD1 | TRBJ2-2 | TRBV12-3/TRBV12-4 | TGTGCCAGCAGTCCCAGACAGGGGGCTAACGGGGAGCTGTTTTTT | CASSPRQGANGELFF
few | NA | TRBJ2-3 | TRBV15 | TGTGCCACCAGCAGAGGCAGTACCTACACAGATACGCAGTATTTT | CATSRGSTYTDTQYF
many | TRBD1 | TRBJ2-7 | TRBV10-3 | TGTGCCATCAGCCGGACAGGGAAGATCTCCTACGAGCAGTACTTC | CAISRTGKISYEQYF
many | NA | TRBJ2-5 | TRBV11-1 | TGTGCCAGCAGCTTCAGGAGGGACTACCAAGAGACCCAGTACTTC | CASSFRRDYQETQYF
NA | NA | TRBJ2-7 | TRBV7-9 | TGTGCCAGCAGCTTATTTGACGCCTACGAGCAGTACTTC | CASSLFDAYEQYF
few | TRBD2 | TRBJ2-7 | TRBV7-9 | TGTGCCAGCAGCGCCAGGACTAGCGGGAGCTCCTACGAGCAGTACTTC | CASSARTSGSSYEQYF
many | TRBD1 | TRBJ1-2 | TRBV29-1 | TGCAGCGTGCAGGGGGCCGCTAACTATGGCTACACCTTC | CSVQGAANYGYTF
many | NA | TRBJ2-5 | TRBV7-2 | TGTGCCAGTTCACGAAACCAAGAGACCCAGTACTTC | CASSRNQETQYF
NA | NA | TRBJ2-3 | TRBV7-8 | TGTGCCAGCAGCTTGACCCGGGCCCGAGATACGCAGTATTTT | CASSLTRARDTQYF
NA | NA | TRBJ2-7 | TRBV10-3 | TGTGCCATCAGTGAGTCAGGGTTCTACGAGCAGTACTTC | CAISESGFYEQYF
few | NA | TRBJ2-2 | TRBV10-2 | TGCGCCAGCAGTGAGTCTTACCCGGTTCCGGAGCTGTTTTTT | CASSESYPVPELFF
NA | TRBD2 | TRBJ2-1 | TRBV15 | TGTGCCACCAGCAGAGGGACTAGCGGGAGACGGGCCAATGAGCAGTTCTTC | CATSRGTSGRRANEQFF
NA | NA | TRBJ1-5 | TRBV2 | TGTGCCAGCAGTGATGGCGGGAGGTTAAGAAATGAGCATTTT | CASSDGGRLRNEHF
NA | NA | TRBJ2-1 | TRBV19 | TGTGCCAGTAGTGTCGGACTTAACAATGAGCAGTTCTTC | CASSVGLNNEQFF